This TCR beta chain stems from a study of cytomegalovirus exposure and HLA in healthy donors. Turning to the study itself: Both the approximately 130 validation repertoires and the 500 to 700 first-cohort repertoires used the same platform, as reported by a later analysis.

V shed 0 bases and J shed 5 bases, with 5 bases lying between them. CDR3 length: 13 residues. The V gene's germline CDR1 is MNHEY and CDR2 SMNVEV (reference sequence). Sequenced by immunoSEQ multiplex PCR; TCRdb stores in-frame clones only, minus some. The sample has some 70,000 clones, roughly 95% seen once. The V gene is TRBV27, the J gene TRBJ2-1; D is ambiguous. Sequenced input: PBMCs. The sequence derives from a young man in good health and CMV-seronegative. The CDR3 DNA is TGTGCCAGCAGTTTATCACAAAACAATGAGCAGTTCTTC. Its translation is CASSLSQNNEQFF.